Listed below are T cell receptor beta chains from one sample, sequenced in a study of radiotherapy plus CTLA-4 blockade in lung cancer. Sequenced by immunoSEQ multiplex PCR; TCRdb stores in-frame clones only, minus some. In the table there are about 14,000 clones, 55% to 80% of which are singletons. This specimen was peripheral blood, taken from a patient treated with radiotherapy plus ipilimumab. The receptor source for this set is a human donor with non-small cell lung cancer whose response to radiotherapy plus ipilimumab could not be evaluated. Both conserved end residues are part of each CDR3. D genes are given only for firm matches. Not every row has a clone size; where given, it reads once, few, many or a size class.

j_gene,len,v_gene,d_gene,abundance,CDR3aa,CDR3nt
TRBJ1-5,13,TRBV6-1,.,few,CASSIQESQPQHF,TGTGCCAGCAGCATACAGGAATCTCAACCCCAGCATTTT
TRBJ1-2,13,TRBV27,.,.,CASSPRQAYGYTF,TGTGCCAGCAGTCCTAGACAGGCTTATGGCTACACCTTC
TRBJ2-7,14,TRBV27,.,.,CASSIRQTSYEQYF,TGTGCCAGCAGTATACGACAGACCTCCTACGAGCAGTACTTC
TRBJ2-1,14,TRBV6-6,.,few,CASSYPASAYEQFF,TGTGCCAGCAGTTACCCCGCTAGTGCCTATGAGCAGTTCTTC
TRBJ1-6,15,TRBV5-1,.,.,CASSPWGDLNSPLHF,TGCGCCAGCAGCCCGTGGGGCGACCTTAATTCACCCCTCCACTTT
TRBJ2-1,14,TRBV28,TRBD1,.,CASSSDRAGRWQFF,TGTGCCAGCAGTTCGGACAGGGCTGGCCGGTGGCAGTTCTTC
TRBJ2-5,15,TRBV5-1,.,.,CASSLMTVDQETQYF,TGCGCCAGCAGCCTCATGACAGTCGACCAAGAGACCCAGTACTTC
TRBJ2-2,15,TRBV11-3,.,.,CASSLGQAMTGELFF,TGTGCCAGCAGCTTAGGTCAGGCTATGACCGGGGAGCTGTTTTTT
TRBJ2-1,13,TRBV6-5,TRBD1,.,CASNIRQGHEQFF,TGTGCCAGCAACATTCGACAGGGCCATGAGCAGTTCTTC
TRBJ2-1,15,TRBV5-1,TRBD1,few,CASSFGTGQVNEQFF,TGCGCCAGCAGCTTCGGGACAGGGCAAGTCAATGAGCAGTTCTTC
TRBJ2-3,16,TRBV11-2,TRBD2,.,CASSTPTAGGPDTQYF,TGTGCCAGCAGCACACCCACGGCGGGGGGGCCAGATACGCAGTATTTT
TRBJ2-1,15,TRBV2,TRBD2,.,CASLLEGLAGDRRFF,TGTGCCAGCCTACTTGAGGGACTAGCGGGGGACCGGCGGTTCTTC
TRBJ2-4,13,TRBV30,TRBD2,.,CAWSVSSGGRRGF,TGTGCCTGGAGTGTTAGTAGCGGGGGGCGTCGGGGTTTC
TRBJ1-2,13,TRBV5-4,.,.,CASSLIQVEGYTF,TGTGCCAGCAGCTTGATACAGGTGGAAGGCTACACCTTC
TRBJ1-4,15,TRBV6-5,.,.,CASSYSTDGDEKLFF,TGTGCCAGCAGTTACTCTACGGACGGGGATGAAAAACTGTTTTTT
TRBJ1-1,15,TRBV9,TRBD1,.,CASSTGQGAHTEAFF,TGTGCCAGCAGCACCGGACAGGGGGCTCACACTGAAGCTTTCTTT
TRBJ2-5,16,TRBV27,TRBD2,few,CASSPWLAGGQETQYF,TGTGCCAGCAGTCCTTGGCTAGCGGGGGGGCAAGAGACCCAGTACTTC
TRBJ1-6,15,TRBV5-1,TRBD1,.,CASSLEGGEDSPLHF,TGCGCCAGCAGCTTGGAAGGGGGCGAGGATTCACCCCTCCACTTT
TRBJ1-1,13,TRBV10-3,.,.,CAISDRVGTEAFF,TGTGCCATCAGTGACAGGGTAGGGACTGAAGCTTTCTTT
TRBJ2-2,20,TRBV10-3,TRBD1,.,CAISEGEGARGWINTGELFF,TGTGCCATCAGTGAGGGAGAGGGGGCACGAGGTTGGATAAACACCGGGGAGCTGTTTTTT
TRBJ2-7,11,TRBV20-1,.,few,CSAPYTYEQYF,TGCAGTGCTCCCTATACCTACGAGCAGTACTTC
TRBJ1-1,10,TRBV6-1,.,.,CASSSGNAFF,TGTGCCAGCAGTTCCGGGAACGCTTTCTTT
TRBJ2-2,15,TRBV7-2,TRBD1,few,CASSSRDRGTGELFF,TGTGCCAGCAGCTCCCGGGACAGGGGTACCGGGGAGCTGTTTTTT
TRBJ1-4,12,TRBV30,.,few,CAWSFGSEKLFF,TGTGCCTGGAGTTTCGGGAGTGAAAAACTGTTTTTT
TRBJ2-1,15,TRBV5-6,TRBD1,.,CASSLVRGPYNEQFF,TGTGCCAGCAGCTTGGTAAGGGGGCCCTACAATGAGCAGTTCTTC
TRBJ1-2,15,TRBV28,.,.,CASSLIAGSNYGYTF,TGTGCCAGCAGTTTAATAGCAGGGTCCAACTATGGCTACACCTTC
TRBJ2-4,13,TRBV6-1,TRBD1,few,CASIDQGANIQYF,TGTGCCAGCATAGACCAGGGGGCGAACATTCAGTACTTC
TRBJ2-3,16,TRBV5-1,TRBD1,.,CASSLATGGAEDTQYF,TGCGCCAGCAGCTTGGCGACAGGGGGCGCGGAAGATACGCAGTATTTT
TRBJ1-4,14,TRBV19,TRBD1,few,CASSIGTGVEKLFF,TGTGCCAGTAGTATTGGGACAGGGGTTGAAAAACTGTTTTTT
TRBJ2-3,15,TRBV6-1,TRBD1,.,CASRGTGGRTDTQYF,TGTGCCAGCAGGGGGACAGGGGGGCGCACAGATACGCAGTATTTT
TRBJ2-2,14,TRBV7-2,TRBD1,.,CASSLDRVSGELFF,TGTGCCAGCAGCCTCGACAGGGTGAGCGGGGAGCTGTTTTTT
TRBJ2-1,11,TRBV20-1,.,.,CSARRQGEQFF,TGCAGTGCTAGACGTCAGGGGGAGCAGTTCTTC
TRBJ2-1,17,TRBV5-1,TRBD2,.,CASSRGTSGGGWNEQFF,TGCGCCAGCAGCAGAGGGACTAGCGGGGGGGGGTGGAATGAGCAGTTCTTC
TRBJ1-5,17,TRBV7-9,.,.,CASSSLGGEGSNQPQHF,TGTGCCAGCAGCTCCCTAGGGGGGGAGGGTAGCAATCAGCCCCAGCATTTT
TRBJ1-2,13,TRBV30,TRBD1,.,CAWSGTGGDGYTF,TGTGCCTGGAGTGGTACAGGGGGGGATGGCTACACCTTC
TRBJ1-2,11,TRBV29-1,.,once,CSVQVQDGYTF,TGCAGCGTCCAGGTCCAGGATGGCTACACCTTC
TRBJ1-2,14,TRBV6-5,TRBD1,medium-sized,CASSYSQGGSGYTF,TGTGCCAGCAGTTACAGTCAGGGGGGCTCTGGCTACACCTTC
TRBJ1-5,15,TRBV7-2,.,few,CASSLGRAYGQPQHF,TGTGCCAGCAGCTTGGGCAGGGCTTACGGTCAGCCCCAGCATTTT
TRBJ2-1,17,TRBV7-9,.,.,CASSPHLLALTQNEQFF,TGTGCCAGCAGCCCTCATCTCCTAGCGCTAACTCAGAATGAGCAGTTCTTC
TRBJ2-3,16,TRBV5-6,.,few,CASSLGFVTTDHTQYF,TGTGCCAGCAGCTTGGGGTTCGTGACTACCGATCATACGCAGTATTTT
TRBJ2-5,16,TRBV13,TRBD1,.,CASSSNPGQGEGTQYF,TGTGCCAGCAGTTCTAACCCCGGACAGGGAGAGGGGACCCAGTACTTC
TRBJ2-6,15,TRBV7-2,TRBD1,.,CASSLAGTGSNVLTF,TGTGCCAGCAGCTTAGCTGGGACAGGGTCCAACGTCCTGACTTTC
TRBJ1-2,15,TRBV5-1,TRBD1,.,CASSRTGTGGDGYTF,TGCGCCAGCAGCCGTACCGGGACAGGGGGCGATGGCTACACCTTC
TRBJ2-5,15,TRBV2,TRBD2,few,CASSGTSGYQETQYF,TGTGCCAGCAGCGGGACTAGCGGGTACCAAGAGACCCAGTACTTC
TRBJ1-1,15,TRBV5-4,.,.,CASSSRTELNTEAFF,TGTGCCAGCAGTTCCCGGACAGAATTGAACACTGAAGCTTTCTTT
TRBJ1-2,14,TRBV5-1,TRBD1,.,CASSPTGQGNGYTF,TGCGCCAGCAGTCCTACGGGACAGGGTAACGGCTACACCTTC
TRBJ1-3,15,TRBV5-4,.,few,CASSLGRGSRDTIYF,TGTGCCAGCAGCTTGGGACGGGGGAGTCGGGACACCATATATTTT
TRBJ2-7,16,TRBV19,.,few,CASSPPQAAGLAEQYF,TGTGCCAGTAGTCCCCCACAGGCGGCAGGGCTGGCCGAGCAGTACTTC
TRBJ2-7,17,TRBV10-2,.,.,CASSEVVRRALSYEQYF,TGCGCCAGCAGTGAGGTGGTGCGCAGGGCACTCTCCTACGAGCAGTACTTC
TRBJ1-5,15,TRBV5-1,TRBD1,few,CASRLDDRVGQPQHF,TGCGCCAGCAGGCTAGACGACAGGGTAGGTCAGCCCCAGCATTTT
TRBJ2-2,15,TRBV25-1,TRBD2,.,CASSEFGGLNGELFF,TGTGCCAGCAGTGAGTTCGGGGGGTTGAACGGGGAGCTGTTTTTT
TRBJ1-2,11,TRBV5-1,.,.,CASGGDYGYTF,TGCGCCAGCGGGGGGGACTATGGCTACACCTTC
TRBJ1-1,13,TRBV7-2,.,.,CASSLSRGNEAFF,TGTGCCAGCAGCTTATCCAGGGGTAATGAAGCTTTCTTT
TRBJ2-7,15,TRBV19,.,.,CASSISDSARGEQYF,TGTGCCAGTAGTATATCGGACTCCGCCCGGGGCGAGCAGTACTTC